What follows are 8 T cell receptor beta chains derived from one specimen sequenced in a study of T cell responses to AZD1222 COVID-19 vaccine. Assay: immunoSEQ multiplex PCR; the TCRdb copy retains only in-frame clones and omits some. The repertoire consists of 120,000 to 150,000 clones, with roughly 88% occurring once and the leading ten covering around 2.2%. Specimen: peripheral blood, collected on day 0 of AZD1222 vaccination. These receptors were collected from an adult in good health.

The genes are TRBV5-1 and TRBJ2-6; D possibly matches TRBD1 or TRBD2 (5 bases each). Germline values: CDR1 SGHRS, CDR2 YFSETQ. Between the trimmed V and J ends, which lost 2 bases and 0 bases, there was a span of 9 bases. The CDR3 extends over 16 amino acids. CDR3 region: CASSFGTVSGANVLTF. In DNA form, the CDR3 reads TGCGCCAGCAGCTTCGGGACGGTCTCTGGGGCCAACGTCCTGACTTTC.

The chain joins TRBV7-6 to TRBJ2-5, with a weak D call TRBD2 (6 bases). The germline V gene encodes CDR1 SGHVS and CDR2 FNYEAQ. Between the trimmed V and J ends, which lost 1 base and 6 bases, there was a span of 21 bases. The CDR3 has 17 residues. The CDR3 DNA sequence: TGTGCCAGCAGCTTAGAGGGTTTGCCGGGAGCCCGTCAGACCCAGTACTTC. Its protein is CASSLEGLPGARQTQYF.

V and J are TRBV7-9 and TRBJ2-3; weak D call: TRBD1 (5 bases). Trimming took off 2 bases at V and 3 bases at J, with 18 bases between the two ends. Germline V gene lookup returns CDR1 SEHNR and CDR2 FQNEAQ (reference sequence). CDR3 size: 17 residues. The CDR3 loop is CASSLLGLQGATDTQYF. DNA for the CDR3: TGTGCCAGCAGCTTATTGGGTCTCCAAGGGGCTACAGATACGCAGTATTTT.

Worth noting for this clone: The identical CDR3 is also encoded by other nucleotide sequences in the sample. The rearrangement joins TRBV7-9 to TRBJ1-4; D remains unclear. The CDR3 has 12 residues. CDR1 is SEHNR, CDR2 FQNEAQ, per germline (reference sequence). Trimming pared 1 base from V and 7 bases from J, leaving 4 bases between. DNA of the CDR3: TGTGCCAGCAGCTTAGGGGGTGAAAAACTGTTTTTT. Translating gives CASSLGGEKLFF.

The V and J genes are TRBV20-1 and TRBJ1-5; a weak D match, TRBD1 (5 bases). Trimming stripped 6 bases from V and 5 bases from J, with 14 bases between. Germline lookup yields CDR1 DFQATT and CDR2 SNEGSKA (reference sequence). The CDR3 contains 13 residues. The CDR3 DNA reads as TGCAGTGCAAGTCGGGGGGTCGATCAGCCCCAGCATTTT. Encoded protein: CSASRGVDQPQHF.

This clone was counted once. The chain couples TRBV14 to TRBJ2-3, with D hard to call. The germline V gene encodes CDR1 SGHDN and CDR2 FVKESK. V lost 4 bases and J lost 6, with 14 bases in between. CDR3 length: 14 residues. In DNA form, the CDR3 reads TGTGCCAGCAGCCTACTGGGCCTCACGGATACGCAGTATTTT. Its translation: CASSLLGLTDTQYF.

The chain combines TRBV18 with TRBJ2-1; D unclear. CDR1 and CDR2 from the germline V gene are KGHSH and LQKENI. Trimming removed 5 bases at V and 4 bases at J, with 9 bases between. The CDR3 totals 13 residues. Here the CDR3 reads CASSSQLYNEQFF. The CDR3 bases are TGTGCCAGCTCATCACAGCTGTACAATGAGCAGTTCTTC.

Details on this clone: This specimen includes other DNA sequences encoding the same CDR3. This sequence joins TRBV9 and TRBJ1-1; D is unresolved. The germline V and J ends were trimmed by 1 base and 4 bases, with 8 bases remaining between them. The CDR3 extends over 13 amino acids. Germline V gives CDR1 SGDLS, CDR2 YYNGEE. The CDR3 spells CASSVKGGTEAFF. CDR3 in DNA: TGTGCCAGCAGCGTAAAAGGAGGCACTGAAGCTTTCTTT.